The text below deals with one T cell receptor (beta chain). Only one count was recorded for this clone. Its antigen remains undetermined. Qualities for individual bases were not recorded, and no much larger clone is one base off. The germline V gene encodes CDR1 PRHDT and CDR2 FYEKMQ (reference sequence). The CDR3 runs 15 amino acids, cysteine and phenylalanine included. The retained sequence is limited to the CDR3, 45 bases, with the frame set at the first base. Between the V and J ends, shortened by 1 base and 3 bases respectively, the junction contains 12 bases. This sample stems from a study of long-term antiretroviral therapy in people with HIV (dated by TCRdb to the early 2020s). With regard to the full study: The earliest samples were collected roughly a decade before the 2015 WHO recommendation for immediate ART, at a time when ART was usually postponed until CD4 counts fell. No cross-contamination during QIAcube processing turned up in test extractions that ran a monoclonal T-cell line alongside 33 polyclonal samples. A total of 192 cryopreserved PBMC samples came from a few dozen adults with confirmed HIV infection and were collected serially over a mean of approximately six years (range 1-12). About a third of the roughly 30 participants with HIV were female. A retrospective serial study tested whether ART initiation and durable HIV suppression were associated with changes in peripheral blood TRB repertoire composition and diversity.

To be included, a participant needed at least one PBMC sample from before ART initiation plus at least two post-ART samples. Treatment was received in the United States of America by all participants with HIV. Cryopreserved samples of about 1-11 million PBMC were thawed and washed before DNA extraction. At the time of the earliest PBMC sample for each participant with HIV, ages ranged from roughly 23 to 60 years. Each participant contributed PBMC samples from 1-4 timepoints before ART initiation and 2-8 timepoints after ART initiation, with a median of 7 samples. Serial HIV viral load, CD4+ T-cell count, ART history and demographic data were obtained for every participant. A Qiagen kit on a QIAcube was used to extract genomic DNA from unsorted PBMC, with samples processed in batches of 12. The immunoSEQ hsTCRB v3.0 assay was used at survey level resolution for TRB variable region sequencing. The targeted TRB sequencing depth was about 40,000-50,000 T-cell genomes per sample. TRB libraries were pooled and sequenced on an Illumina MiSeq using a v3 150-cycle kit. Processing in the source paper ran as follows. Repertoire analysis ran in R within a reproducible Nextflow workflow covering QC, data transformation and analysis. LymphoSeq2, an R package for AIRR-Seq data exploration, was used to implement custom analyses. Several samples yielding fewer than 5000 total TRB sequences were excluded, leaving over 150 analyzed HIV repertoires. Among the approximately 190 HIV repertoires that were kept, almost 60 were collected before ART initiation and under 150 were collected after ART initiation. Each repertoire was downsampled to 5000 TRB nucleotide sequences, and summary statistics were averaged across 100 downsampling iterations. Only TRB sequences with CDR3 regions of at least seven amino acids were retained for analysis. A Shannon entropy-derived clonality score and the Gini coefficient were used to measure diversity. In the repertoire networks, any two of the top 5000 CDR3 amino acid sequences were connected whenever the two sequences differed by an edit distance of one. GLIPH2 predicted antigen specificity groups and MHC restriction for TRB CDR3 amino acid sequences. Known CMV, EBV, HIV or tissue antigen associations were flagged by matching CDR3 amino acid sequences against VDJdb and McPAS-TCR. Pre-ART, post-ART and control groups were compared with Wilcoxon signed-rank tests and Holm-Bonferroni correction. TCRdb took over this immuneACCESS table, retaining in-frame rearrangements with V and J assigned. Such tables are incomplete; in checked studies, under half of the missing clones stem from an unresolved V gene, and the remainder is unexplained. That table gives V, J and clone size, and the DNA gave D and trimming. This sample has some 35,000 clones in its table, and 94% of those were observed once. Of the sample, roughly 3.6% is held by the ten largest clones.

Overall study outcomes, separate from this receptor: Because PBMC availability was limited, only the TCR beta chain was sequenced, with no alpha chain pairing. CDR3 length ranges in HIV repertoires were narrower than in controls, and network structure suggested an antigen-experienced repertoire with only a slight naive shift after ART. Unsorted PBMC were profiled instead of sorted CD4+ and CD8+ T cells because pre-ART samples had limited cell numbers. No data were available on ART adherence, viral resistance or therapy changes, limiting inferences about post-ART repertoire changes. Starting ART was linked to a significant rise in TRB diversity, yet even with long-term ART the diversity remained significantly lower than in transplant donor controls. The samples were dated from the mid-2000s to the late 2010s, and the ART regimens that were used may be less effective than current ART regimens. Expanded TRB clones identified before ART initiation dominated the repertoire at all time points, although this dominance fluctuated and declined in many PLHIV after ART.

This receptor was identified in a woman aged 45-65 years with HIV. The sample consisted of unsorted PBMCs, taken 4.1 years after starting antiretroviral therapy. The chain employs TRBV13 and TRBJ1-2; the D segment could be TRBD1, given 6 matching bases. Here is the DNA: TGTGCCAGCAGCTTAGAGGGGGGAATGGACTATGGCTACACCTTC. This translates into CASSLEGGMDYGYTF. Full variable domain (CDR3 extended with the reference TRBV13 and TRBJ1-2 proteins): AAGVIQSPRHLIKEKRETATLKCYPIPRHDTVYWYQQGPGQDPQFLISFYEKMQSDKGSIPDRFSAQQFSDYHSELNMSSLELGDSALYFCASSLEGGMDYGYTFGSGTRLTVV.